Detailed here is one T cell receptor beta chain. Its target is unknown. This record comes from a study of OX40 agonist ivuxolimab in advanced cancers. Overall study: Each dose-escalation patient presented with hepatocellular carcinoma, melanoma, renal cell or head and neck cancer.

Method: immunoSEQ multiplex PCR; TCRdb's copy keeps in-frame clones and lacks some. The sample consists of approximately 54,000 clones, more than 85% of them appearing once. The study, taken as a whole, reports: Compared with others, partial responders at 0.1-3.0 mg/kg displayed clonal expansion among the lowest. On average, CD8+ T cells showed a greater number of expanded clones than CD4+.

This CDR3 has 15 amino acids. The germline V gene encodes CDR1 MNHEY and CDR2 SVGAGI. V lost 3 bases, J lost 6 bases, and 7 bases stayed unmatched. J is TRBJ2-1 and V is TRBV6-5; 8 bases are a match to TRBD1. The starting material was CD4+ or CD8+ T cells sorted from blood, obtained in a trial of the OX40 agonist ivuxolimab. The sequence was collected from an adult with an advanced solid tumor such as melanoma, head and neck, liver or kidney cancer. CDR3 DNA: TGTGCCAGCAGTTATACCGGGACAGGATTCAATGAGCAGTTCTTC. As protein: CASSYTGTGFNEQFF.